This TCR beta chain comes out of a study of blood T cell repertoires in COVID-19. Across the whole study: The study drew acute and convalescent COVID-19 samples from the United States, Italy and Spain.

The CDR3 loop spans 13 amino acids. Per the germline V gene, CDR1 is SGDLS and CDR2 is YYNGEE. Trimming stripped 2 bases from V and 6 bases from J, with 12 bases between. Data came from immunoSEQ multiplex PCR; TCRdb stores just in-frame clones and leaves some out. The sample consists of about 160,000 clones, about 90% of them appearing once. This chain joins TRBV9 and TRBJ2-7, with D possibly TRBD2 on 6 matching bases. Sequenced material: peripheral blood. The receptor was derived from a man in his 60s with acute or convalescent COVID-19. The CDR3, as DNA: TGTGCCAGCAGCGTTGGGGGGTCGGGCGAGCAGTACTTC. Its translation is CASSVGGSGEQYF. The full variable domain, its missing parts supplied by reference TRBV9 and TRBJ2-7, is DSGVTQTPKHLITATGQRVTLRCSPRSGDLSVYWYQQSLDQGLQFLIQYYNGEERAKGNILERFSAQQFPDLHSELNLSSLELGDSALYFCASSVGGSGEQYFGPGTRLTVT.